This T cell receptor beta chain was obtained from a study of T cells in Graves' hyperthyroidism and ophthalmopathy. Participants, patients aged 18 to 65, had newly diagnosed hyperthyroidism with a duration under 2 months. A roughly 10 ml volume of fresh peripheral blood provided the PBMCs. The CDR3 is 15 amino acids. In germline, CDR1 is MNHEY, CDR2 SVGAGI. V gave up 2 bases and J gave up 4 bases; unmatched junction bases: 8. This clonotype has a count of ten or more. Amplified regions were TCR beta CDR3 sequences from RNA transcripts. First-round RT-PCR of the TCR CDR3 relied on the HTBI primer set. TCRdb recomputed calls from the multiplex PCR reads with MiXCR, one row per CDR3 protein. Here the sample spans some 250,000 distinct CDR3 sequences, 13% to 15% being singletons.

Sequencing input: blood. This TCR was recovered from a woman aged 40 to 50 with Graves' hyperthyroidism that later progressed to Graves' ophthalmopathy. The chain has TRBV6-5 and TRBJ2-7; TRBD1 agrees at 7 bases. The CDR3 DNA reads TGTGCCAGCAGTTACGATAGAGGGGGCATATACGAGCAGTACTTC. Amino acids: CASSYDRGGIYEQYF.